The clone carrying this TCR beta chain was recorded once. Its matching antigen is unknown. Broader study findings: Greatest tumor Treg TCR overlap was with tumor naive CD4+ cells.

Memory CD4+ cells were defined as CD4+CD45RO+CD25-. After constant-region reverse-primer amplification, full-length variable regions underwent semi-nested PCR with Nested Universal Primer A. MiXCR, run by TCRdb on the 5' RACE reads, gives a single entry per CDR3 protein. The sample records approximately 53,000 distinct CDR3 sequences, 25% to 30% being singletons. V gave up 0 bases and J gave up 1 base, with 12 bases separating them. CDR1 and CDR2 (germline): LGHNA, YNFKEQ. There are 16 residues in the CDR3. Sequenced input: tumor-infiltrating memory CD4+ T cells sorted from the breast tumor. The subset was: memory CD4+ T cells, CD4+CD45RO+CD25-. The V and J genes are TRBV4-2 and TRBJ2-5; D remains ambiguous. The clonotype was recovered from a female donor with breast cancer. This CDR3 reads CASSQESRAIQETQYF. The CDR3 nucleotides are TGTGCCAGCAGCCAAGAAAGCAGAGCGATCCAAGAGACCCAGTACTTC.